This T cell receptor beta chain was recorded in a study of cytomegalovirus exposure and HLA in healthy donors. CDR3 size: 14 residues. Trimming shortened V by 0 bases and J by 4 bases, and 6 bases separated the two germline ends. CDR1 is LNHNV and CDR2 is YYDKDF in the germline V gene (reference sequence). Concerning this clone: Its antigen is undetermined.

The PCR employed 60 Vbeta primers together with 13 Jbeta primers. Assay used: immunoSEQ multiplex PCR; TCRdb lists only in-frame clones, some missing. In the table there are 120,000 or so clones, 78% of which are singletons. Overall study findings and caveats: Earlier analysis yielded a pattern in which most TCR beta V segments were productive about 90% or about 30% of the time. The authors excluded some V segments, including TRBV6-2 and TRBV6-3, as indistinguishable. By a later analysis, the bulk of CMV-associated TCR beta chains appeared HLA-restricted.

The chain is built from TRBV15 and TRBJ1-4; D not certain. The sequencing input was PBMCs. This sequence was found in a man aged 30-40 years in good health and CMV-seropositive. CDR3 nucleotide sequence: TGTGCCACCAGCAGAGATGGCCGTAATGAAAAACTGTTTTTT. Translation gives CATSRDGRNEKLFF.